This entry is about one TCR beta chain. Ages ranged from about 18 to 90 years, with residence in around 24 US areas. Assignment of participants to cohorts was predicated upon participant-reported clinical history. The entry originates in a study of blood T cell repertoires in COVID-19. In the study overall: COVID-19 samples collected from the United States, Italy and Spain covered acute and convalescent phases.

Between the trimmed V and J ends, which lost 3 bases and 6 bases, there was a span of 12 bases. This CDR3 has 13 amino acids. From germline, CDR1 is SGHRS and CDR2 YFSETQ. The repertoire was sequenced with immunoSEQ multiplex PCR; TCRdb's copy has only in-frame clones and lacks some. The sample yields just over 300,000 clones, approximately 88% seen once. The TCR was taken from a woman under 30 who had recovered from COVID-19. The J gene is TRBJ1-2, the V gene TRBV5-1; D possibly corresponds to TRBD1 (5 bases). The sample was PBMCs or T cells enriched from blood (not recorded which). Here the CDR3 DNA reads TGCGCCAGCAGCTCGGGGGGTTTACATGGCTACACCTTC. Protein sequence: CASSSGGLHGYTF. Filled out from reference TRBV5-1 and TRBJ1-2, the complete variable domain reads KAGVTQTPRYLIKTRGQQVTLSCSPISGHRSVSWYQQTPGQGLQFLFEYFSETQRNKGNFPGRFSGRQFSNSRSEMNVSTLELGDSALYLCASSSGGLHGYTFGSGTRLTVV.